What follows is one T cell receptor (beta chain) and its context. No antigen is known for it. Per-base quality was not reported, and no clone a single base away is much larger than it. The CDR3 numbers 17 residues from cysteine through phenylalanine. Only CDR3 DNA remains: 51 bases, in frame from the first base. Clipping removes 2 bases from V and 5 bases from J, with 8 as the unmatched junction base count. Based on the germline V gene, the CDR1 and CDR2 sequences are SGHAT and FQNNGV. Whole blood was collected in K2EDTA tubes by collaborating institutions according to the institutions' own protocols. Collaborator samples were shipped for TCRbeta analysis as frozen whole blood, isolated PBMCs, or DNA extracted from either sample type. TCRbeta CDR3 regions were amplified from genomic DNA using the immunoSEQ Assay, a bias-controlled multiplex PCR. The authors processed their data as follows. Nucleated cell counts per sample were estimated from amplification of reference gene primers within the assay. To quantify the absolute abundance of each unique TCRbeta CDR3 rearrangement, sequence reads were collapsed and filtered. For each sample, productive Simpson clonality was calculated as the square root of Simpson's diversity index over productive rearrangements. TCRdb mirrors the immuneACCESS table, restricted to in-frame sequences. Some clones are absent from its copies; in checked studies, under half trace to an unresolved V gene, and the reason for the others is unknown. V and J calls and clone size are as listed in that table; D and trimming were resolved from the DNA. The sample profile shows approximately 190,000 clones; around 89% of them were found once. The ten largest clones represent approximately 5.6% of the sample.

The record originates from a study of blood T cell repertoires in COVID-19 (dated by TCRdb to the early 2020s). Notes on the research overall: Samples from collaborators originated in the United States, Italy and Spain and spanned both the acute and convalescent phases of COVID-19. The material from the prospective study consisted of cDNA or gDNA derived from T cells, B-cell-depleted T cells, or PBMCs. Deeply sampled blood TCRbeta repertoires from subjects exposed to, actively infected with, or recovered from COVID-19 were included in the dataset. The repertoires were released in a freely available public database intended as a resource for research on the immune response to SARS-CoV-2. The samples were drawn from two sources: the first 160 participants of the ongoing ImmuneRACE study, and fewer than 1,500 subjects contributed by 6 global collaborators. Sample metadata almost always included a de-identified subject ID, COVID-19 status, age in years and sex. HLA class I and class II types, where available, came from metadata supplied by the sample provider rather than from assay-based typing. The study at large found these results: How much clinical and demographic metadata was included differed by source and by participant, and the metadata was provided uncurated.

Sequencing was carried out using peripheral blood. This receptor was taken from a man aged 40-49 years with active or convalescent COVID-19. Here the chain combines TRBV11-2 and TRBJ2-5, with 13 bases aligning to TRBD2. The CDR3 protein sequence reads: CASSLLGTSGTLETQYF. The bases are TGTGCCAGCAGCTTATTGGGGACTAGCGGGACCTTGGAGACCCAGTACTTC. Where the CDR3 stops, the reference TRBV11-2 and TRBJ2-5 genes take over; the full variable domain is EAGVAQSPRYKIIEKRQSVAFWCNPISGHATLYWYQQILGQGPKLLIQFQNNGVVDDSQLPKDRFSAERLKGVDSTLKIQPAKLEDSAVYLCASSLLGTSGTLETQYFGPGTRLLVL.